This T cell receptor beta chain was captured by sequencing in a study of blood T cells in healthy people across ages. Next came a second PCR, run for 7 to 11 cycles, which used a sample-barcoded 5' primer along with a J-beta primer mix. Unique molecular identifiers of 12 random nucleotides labeled each cDNA. One entry per CDR3 protein, called by TCRdb with MiXCR from the 5' RACE reads. The sample yields approximately 1.5 million distinct CDR3 sequences, 40% to 45% seen once. Donors were healthy Caucasian individuals from Russia aged about 6 to 90. Collection of 8.5 to 10 milliliters of peripheral blood was performed for each donor. Extractions gave at least 5 micrograms of total RNA per sample. This clonotype was seen only a few times. The V and J ends lost 1 base and 3 bases, in that order; junction bases with no gene match: 10. Germline CDR1 reads LGHNA; CDR2 reads YSLEER. The CDR3 spans 18 residues.

This rearrangement joins TRBV4-3 to TRBJ2-3; 10 nucleotides agree with TRBD2. This TCR was sampled from a young woman in good health. Sequenced: blood. The CDR3 sequence: CASSQVASSGGRTDTQYF. The CDR3 DNA sequence: TGCGCCAGCAGCCAAGTGGCTAGTAGCGGGGGGCGTACAGATACGCAGTATTTT.